Listed here are 18 T cell receptor beta chains from one sample, sequenced in a study of T cell responses to AZD1222 COVID-19 vaccine. Here immunoSEQ multiplex PCR was the method, and the copy in TCRdb shows in-frame clones only, minus some. The table has 150,000 to 200,000 clones, 88% seen once. The sequences come from peripheral blood, collected 28 days after the second AZD1222 dose. These receptors were taken from an adult who received the AZD1222 COVID-19 vaccine.

The chain is built from TRBV19 and TRBJ1-1, with D tentatively TRBD1 (6 bases). Per the germline V gene, CDR1 is LNHDA and CDR2 is SQIVND (reference sequence). This CDR3 region has 15 residues. V was shortened by 2 bases and J by 3 bases, with 13 bases between the two germline ends. CDR3 nucleotide sequence: TGTGCCAGTAGTATACGGGGACAAGGGGACACTGAAGCTTTCTTT. Translation: CASSIRGQGDTEAFF.

The chain employs TRBV9 and TRBJ2-1; TRBD2 matches 11 bases. Germline V CDR1 and CDR2: SGDLS, YYNGEE. With V trimmed by 2 bases and J by 7 bases, 8 bases remained unmatched. The CDR3 is made up of 16 amino acids. The CDR3 DNA is TGTGCCAGCAGCGTTTCGCGGACTAGCGGGTTGAATGAGCAGTTCTTC. Its protein is CASSVSRTSGLNEQFF.

This chain uses TRBV7-2 with TRBJ1-2; weak D call: TRBD1 (5 bases). Germline loops: CDR1 SGHTA, CDR2 FQGNSA. Trimming removed 5 bases from V and 3 bases from J, with 10 bases in between. The CDR3 contains 13 residues. The chain's CDR3 is CASSPTQDYGYTF. CDR3 nucleotide sequence: TGTGCCAGCAGCCCAACACAGGACTATGGCTACACCTTC.

The chain uses TRBV7-2 and TRBJ2-2, with TRBD1 identical over 8 bases. The CDR3 loop spans 15 amino acids. Germline V lookup: CDR1 SGHTA, CDR2 FQGNSA. V lost 3 bases and J lost 5; bases outside the gene matches: 5. DNA of the CDR3: TGTGCCAGCAGCTTGGACAGGGTGGGGACCGGGGAGCTGTTTTTT. Protein product: CASSLDRVGTGELFF.

This clone has just one count. V usage is TRBV11-2 and J usage is TRBJ2-3; a possible D gene is TRBD1 (5 bases). The V gene's germline CDR1 is SGHAT and CDR2 FQNNGV. This CDR3 has 18 amino acids. Trimming shortened V by 1 base and J by 3 bases, and 20 bases separated the two germline ends. The CDR3 DNA follows: TGTGCCAGCAGCTTAGCCCGGCAGGGCCTAGTAATAACAGATACGCAGTATTTT. Translating it yields CASSLARQGLVITDTQYF.

This clone has just one count. V usage is TRBV3-1 (or the pseudogene TRBV3-2) and J usage is TRBJ2-7; 8 bases are a match to TRBD2. Germline trimming cut 4 bases from V and 4 bases from J; bases unmatched to any gene: 6. CDR3 length: 14 amino acids. Germline CDR1 LGHDT, CDR2 YNNKEL (reference sequence). The CDR3 DNA sequence: TGTGCCAGCAGCCTTAGCGGGACTCCTTACGAGCAGTACTTC. Protein sequence: CASSLSGTPYEQYF.

This clone was seen a single time. V gene TRBV28 combines with J gene TRBJ1-1, with a tentative D call TRBD1 (5 bases). Between the trimmed V and J ends, which lost 7 bases and 6 bases, there was a span of 15 bases. This CDR3 contains 13 residues. CDR1 and CDR2 from the germline V gene are MDHEN and SYDVKM. CDR3 loop: CASKQPPGAEAFF. CDR3 nucleotides: TGTGCCAGCAAGCAGCCCCCGGGGGCTGAAGCTTTCTTT.

This clone was seen only once. V usage is TRBV19 and J usage is TRBJ2-7; D is undetermined. Germline values: CDR1 LNHDA, CDR2 SQIVND (reference sequence). V was trimmed by 5 bases and J by 0 bases, leaving 14 bases between them. This CDR3 has 15 amino acids. In nucleotides, the CDR3 is TGTGCCAGTAGTGGTGGGAATTTTTTCTCCTACGAGCAGTACTTC. Its protein is CASSGGNFFSYEQYF.

The gene calls are TRBV27 and TRBJ2-7, with a tentative D call TRBD2 (5 bases). Trimming stripped 10 bases from V and 0 bases from J, with 19 bases between. The CDR3 sequence is 15 residues long. The germline V gene encodes CDR1 MNHEY and CDR2 SMNVEV (reference sequence). The chain's CDR3 is CATSSLGETSYEQYF. The CDR3 nucleotides are TGTGCCACCTCGAGTCTGGGAGAAACCTCCTACGAGCAGTACTTC.

This clone occurred once. The chain carries TRBV6-5 and TRBJ1-2; D unclear. The CDR3 consists of 13 residues. The V and J ends lost 0 bases and 5 bases respectively, with 7 bases between them. Germline V gene lookup returns CDR1 MNHEY and CDR2 SVGAGI. The CDR3 region has the DNA TGTGCCAGCAGTTACTCTGAGCAATATGGCTACACCTTC. Its translation is CASSYSEQYGYTF.

The genes are TRBV19 and TRBJ1-1; D ambiguous. Trimming left V 3 bases short and J 3 bases short, with 8 bases between. Germline V gene lookup returns CDR1 LNHDA and CDR2 SQIVND (reference sequence). CDR3 size: 13 residues. CDR3 DNA sequence: TGTGCCAGTAGTATCAGAGGGCACACTGAAGCTTTCTTT. Translation: CASSIRGHTEAFF.

This chain connects TRBV19 to TRBJ2-2; 11 nucleotides match TRBD1. J was trimmed by 3 bases and V by 6 bases; bases with no gene match: 3. The CDR3 is 15 amino acids. Per germline, CDR1 LNHDA and CDR2 SQIVND (reference sequence). The CDR3 reads CASRRDRGDTGELFF. In DNA form, the CDR3 reads TGTGCCAGTAGACGGGACAGGGGGGACACCGGGGAGCTGTTTTTT.

V usage is TRBV7-2 and J usage is TRBJ2-7, with TRBD2 identical over 8 bases. With V trimmed by 5 bases and J by 2 bases, 5 bases remained unmatched. This CDR3 is 14 amino acids long. CDR1 SGHTA and CDR2 FQGNSA come from the germline V gene. For the CDR3, the DNA is TGTGCCAGCAGCCCCGGGACTAGAGCCTACGAGCAGTACTTC. Its translation: CASSPGTRAYEQYF.

This sequence joins TRBV5-1 and TRBJ2-7; 11 bases agree with TRBD1. Germline V lookup: CDR1 SGHRS, CDR2 YFSETQ. The CDR3 extends over 17 amino acids. J gave up 2 bases and V 1 base, and 8 bases lay outside the gene matches. CDR3 sequence: CASSLYGTGGFTYEQYF. The CDR3 DNA reads TGCGCCAGCAGCTTGTATGGGACAGGGGGATTTACCTACGAGCAGTACTTC.

CDR3 amino acids: CASSLGSVGNNSPLHF. CDR3 DNA: TGCGCCAGCAGCTTGGGGTCGGTCGGGAATAATTCACCCCTCCACTTT. The chain employs TRBV5-1 and TRBJ1-6, with D unclear. This CDR3 has 16 amino acids. CDR1 and CDR2 (germline): SGHRS, YFSETQ. V gave up 0 bases and J gave up 5 bases, with 12 bases separating them.

This clone showed up just a few times. V is TRBV4-3 and J is TRBJ1-4, with TRBD1 as a possible D gene (5 bases). The CDR3 is made up of 18 amino acids. Germline-derived CDR1 and CDR2 are LGHNA and YSLEER. V lost 0 bases, J lost 0 bases, and 14 bases lay in between. CDR3 sequence: CASSQDRAWGATNEKLFF. CDR3 coding DNA: TGCGCCAGCAGCCAAGATCGGGCCTGGGGGGCAACTAATGAAAAACTGTTTTTT.

The CDR3 sequence is CASSADRGPIQGYTF. CDR3 bases: TGTGCCAGTAGTGCCGACAGGGGCCCGATACAAGGCTACACCTTC. The rearrangement uses TRBV19 and TRBJ1-2, with 8 bases that match TRBD1. Losses at the gene ends were 5 bases for V and 8 bases for J; bases not matched to a gene: 13. The CDR3 is 15 residues long. The V gene's germline CDR1 is LNHDA and CDR2 SQIVND (reference sequence).

The J gene is TRBJ2-7, the V gene TRBV5-5, with 11 bases matching TRBD2. The CDR3 is 16 amino acids. The V gene end was trimmed by 2 bases and the J gene end by 4 bases; junction bases not matched to a gene: 8. Germline V gives CDR1 SGHKS, CDR2 YYEKEE (reference sequence). CDR3 bases: TGTGCCAGCAGCTTCCGCCTAGCGGGGGGCGAATACGAGCAGTACTTC. As protein: CASSFRLAGGEYEQYF.